The clone carrying this T cell receptor (beta chain) was counted only a few times. Its target is not known. This specimen comes from a study of T-cell memory formation after mild COVID-19. Study-wide background: TCR clusters showed largely donor specificity.

Libraries for TCRalpha and TCRbeta carried sample barcodes and unique molecular identifiers via 5'RACE. Each CDR3 protein gets one entry after TCRdb re-called the 5' RACE reads with MiXCR. Of about 420,000 distinct CDR3 sequences in the sample, 23% were seen once. Whole-study results and caveats: Among contracting clones, CD4+ were mainly CM/EM and CD8+ enriched in EMRA. Second-wave clones with a day 37 peak had unconfirmed SARS-CoV-2 specificity.

The germline gives CDR1 MNHEY, CDR2 SMNVEV (reference sequence). V dropped 4 bases and J dropped 0; count of bases not matched to a gene: 5. The CDR3 has 15 residues. The source is an adult woman who had mild COVID-19 (a few samples of this study predate the infection). Cell type and time point are not known. This rearrangement joins TRBV27 to TRBJ2-7; 8 positions agree with TRBD1. Sequencing was carried out using PBMCs or a T cell subset sorted from them (not recorded which). DNA for the CDR3: TGTGCCAGCAGTTCCCCACAGGGGGGCTCCTACGAGCAGTACTTC. Encoded protein: CASSSPQGGSYEQYF.